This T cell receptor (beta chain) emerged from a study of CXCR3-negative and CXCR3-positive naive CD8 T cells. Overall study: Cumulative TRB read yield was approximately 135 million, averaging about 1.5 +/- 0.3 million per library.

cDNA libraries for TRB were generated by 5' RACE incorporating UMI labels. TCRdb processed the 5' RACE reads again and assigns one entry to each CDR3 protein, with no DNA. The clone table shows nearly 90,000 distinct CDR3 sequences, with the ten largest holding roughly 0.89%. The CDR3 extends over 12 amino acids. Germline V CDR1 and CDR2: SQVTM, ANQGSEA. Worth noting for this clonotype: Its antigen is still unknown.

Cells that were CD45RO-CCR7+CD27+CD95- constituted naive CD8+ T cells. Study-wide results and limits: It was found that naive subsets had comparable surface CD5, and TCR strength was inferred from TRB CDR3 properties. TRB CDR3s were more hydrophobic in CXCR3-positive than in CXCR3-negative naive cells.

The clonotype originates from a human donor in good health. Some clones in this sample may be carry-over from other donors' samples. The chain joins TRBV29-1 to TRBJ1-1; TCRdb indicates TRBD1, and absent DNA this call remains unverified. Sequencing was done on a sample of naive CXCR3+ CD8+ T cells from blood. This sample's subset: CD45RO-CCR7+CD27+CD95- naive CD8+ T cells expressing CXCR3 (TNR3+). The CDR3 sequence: CSVEAGGAEAFF.